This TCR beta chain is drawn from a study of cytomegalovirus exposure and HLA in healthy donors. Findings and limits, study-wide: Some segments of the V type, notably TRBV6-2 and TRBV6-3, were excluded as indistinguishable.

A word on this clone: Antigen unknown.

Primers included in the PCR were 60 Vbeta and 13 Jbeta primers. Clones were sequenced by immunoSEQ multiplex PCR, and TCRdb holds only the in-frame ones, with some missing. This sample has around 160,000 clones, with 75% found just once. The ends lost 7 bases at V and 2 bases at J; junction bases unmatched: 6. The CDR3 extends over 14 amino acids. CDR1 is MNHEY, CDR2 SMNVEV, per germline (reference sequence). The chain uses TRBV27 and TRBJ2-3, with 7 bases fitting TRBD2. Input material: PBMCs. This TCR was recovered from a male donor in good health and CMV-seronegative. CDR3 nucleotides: TGTGCCAGCATGAGAGCGGGGATCACAGATACGCAGTATTTT. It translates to CASMRAGITDTQYF.